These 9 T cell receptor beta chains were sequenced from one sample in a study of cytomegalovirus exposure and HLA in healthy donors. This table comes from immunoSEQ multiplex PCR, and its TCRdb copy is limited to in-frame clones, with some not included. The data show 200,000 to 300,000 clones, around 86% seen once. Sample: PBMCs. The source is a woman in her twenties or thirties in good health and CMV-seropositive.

Here the CDR3 DNA reads TGTGCCAGCAGTATTCGACTAGCCTCCACAGATACGCAGTATTTT. Translation gives CASSIRLASTDTQYF. This rearrangement joins TRBV2 to TRBJ2-3; 7 bases line up with TRBD2. The CDR3 has 15 amino acids. Germline values: CDR1 SNHLY, CDR2 FYNNEI. Losses at the gene ends were 5 bases for V and 2 bases for J; bases not matched to a gene: 7.

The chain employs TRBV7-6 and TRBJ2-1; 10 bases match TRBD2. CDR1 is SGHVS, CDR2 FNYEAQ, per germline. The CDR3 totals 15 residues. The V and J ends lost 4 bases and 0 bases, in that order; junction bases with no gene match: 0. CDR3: CASSWTSGSYNEQFF. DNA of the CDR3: TGTGCCAGCAGCTGGACTAGCGGCTCCTACAATGAGCAGTTCTTC.

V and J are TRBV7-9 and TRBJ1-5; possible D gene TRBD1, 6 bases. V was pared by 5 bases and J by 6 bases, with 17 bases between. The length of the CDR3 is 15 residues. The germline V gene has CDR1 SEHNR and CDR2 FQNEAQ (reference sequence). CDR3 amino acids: CASSMTGTGPQPQHF. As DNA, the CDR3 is TGTGCCAGCAGCATGACAGGTACCGGACCTCAGCCCCAGCATTTT.

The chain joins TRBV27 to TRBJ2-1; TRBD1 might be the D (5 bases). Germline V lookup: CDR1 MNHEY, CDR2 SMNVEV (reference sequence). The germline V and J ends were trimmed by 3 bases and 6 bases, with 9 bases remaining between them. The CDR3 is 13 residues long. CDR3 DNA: TGTGCCAGCAGTTTTATGGGGCCCAATGAGCAGTTCTTC. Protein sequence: CASSFMGPNEQFF.

The CDR3 spells CASKPRGGTGGDEQYF. The CDR3 DNA follows: TGTGCCAGCAAGCCCCGCGGAGGGACAGGGGGCGACGAGCAGTACTTC. The chain recombines TRBV5-4 with TRBJ2-7, with 12 bases aligning to TRBD1. The CDR3 length is 16 residues. Germline V gene sequence: CDR1 SGHNT, CDR2 YYREEE (reference sequence). Trimming removed 6 bases from V and 5 bases from J; junction bases left unmatched: 12.

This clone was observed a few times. CDR3 in DNA: TGTGCCAGCAGTTTACAGGGTTATGGCTACACCTTC. It specifies CASSLQGYGYTF. The chain uses TRBV6-5 and TRBJ1-2; D possibly corresponds to TRBD1 (6 bases). The CDR3 is made up of 12 amino acids. Germline CDR1 and CDR2: MNHEY and SVGAGI. Trimming stripped 4 bases from V and 5 bases from J, with 8 bases between.

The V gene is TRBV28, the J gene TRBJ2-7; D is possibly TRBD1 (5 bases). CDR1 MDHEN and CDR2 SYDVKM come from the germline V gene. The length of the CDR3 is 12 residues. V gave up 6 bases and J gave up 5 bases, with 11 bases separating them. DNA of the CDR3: TGTGCCAGCAGCCCAGGCAGGGACGAGCAGTACTTC. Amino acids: CASSPGRDEQYF.

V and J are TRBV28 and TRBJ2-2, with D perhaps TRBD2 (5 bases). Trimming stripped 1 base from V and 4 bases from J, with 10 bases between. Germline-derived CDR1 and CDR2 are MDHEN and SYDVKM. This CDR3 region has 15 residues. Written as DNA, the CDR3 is TGTGCCAGCAGTTTATTCCTAGGAGGCACCGGGGAGCTGTTTTTT. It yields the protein CASSLFLGGTGELFF.

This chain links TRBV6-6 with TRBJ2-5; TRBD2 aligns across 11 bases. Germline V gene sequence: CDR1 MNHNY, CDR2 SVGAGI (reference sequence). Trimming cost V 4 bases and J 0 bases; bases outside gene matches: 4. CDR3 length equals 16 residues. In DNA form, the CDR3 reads TGTGCCAGCAGTTTCATAGCGGGAGGGTACCAAGAGACCCAGTACTTC. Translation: CASSFIAGGYQETQYF.